This T cell receptor (beta chain) was profiled in a study of patients and donors after allogeneic stem cell transplantation. Note on this clonotype: A far larger clone differs by one base, so this is likely a read error.

The germline CDR1 and CDR2 sequences are SNHLY and FYNNEI. The V end lost 6 bases, the J end lost 1 base, and 9 bases lay between the germline ends. This CDR3 has 13 residues. TCRdb analysed the RT-PCR reads with MiXCR anew, one entry per CDR3 protein. The table includes more than 850,000 distinct CDR3 sequences, about 20% detected once. This rearrangement joins TRBV2 to TRBJ1-1; a weak D match, TRBD1 (5 bases). Sequencing was done on a sample of blood, either unsorted or a sorted T cell fraction (not recorded which). The receptor was isolated from a human donor who was either an allogeneic HSCT recipient or a stem cell or donor lymphocyte infusion donor (not recorded which). It is not recorded whose cells these are; they may come from a transplant donor. CDR3 sequence reads: CASRGPGNTEAFF. The CDR3 DNA reads TGTGCCAGCAGGGGGCCAGGGAACACTGAAGCTTTCTTT. Together with reference TRBV2 and TRBJ1-1, the CDR3 gives the full variable domain: EPEVTQTPSHQVTQMGQEVILRCVPISNHLYFYWYRQILGQKVEFLVSFYNNEISEKSEIFDDQFSVERPDGSNFTLKIRSTKLEDSAMYFCASRGPGNTEAFFGQGTRLTVV.